These 27 T cell receptor beta chains were sequenced from one sample in a study of blood T cells in healthy people across ages. Sample-barcoded 5' priming and a J-beta primer mix drove a second PCR of roughly 6 to 12 cycles. TCRdb processed the 5' RACE reads anew with MiXCR; each CDR3 protein has one entry. Of about 970,000 distinct CDR3 sequences listed, roughly 51% are singletons. Sequencing was performed on blood. The receptors come from a woman aged 55-69 years in good health.

This sequence joins TRBV5-1 and TRBJ2-7; TRBD1 matches 7 bases. V shed 1 base and J 2 bases; nucleotides not matched to a gene: 9. The CDR3 extends over 16 amino acids. CDR1 and CDR2 from the germline V gene are SGHRS and YFSETQ. This chain's CDR3 is CASSLLGTATTYEQYF. The CDR3 DNA reads TGCGCCAGCAGCTTGCTGGGGACAGCGACAACCTACGAGCAGTACTTC. The entire variable domain, with the rest obtained from reference TRBV5-1 and TRBJ2-7, is as follows: KAGVTQTPRYLIKTRGQQVTLSCSPISGHRSVSWYQQTPGQGLQFLFEYFSETQRNKGNFPGRFSGRQFSNSRSEMNVSTLELGDSALYLCASSLLGTATTYEQYFGPGTRLTVT.

V gene TRBV10-3 combines with J gene TRBJ2-5; D unresolved. The germline V gene encodes CDR1 ENHRY and CDR2 SYGVKD. V was trimmed by 7 bases and J by 5 bases, leaving 5 bases between them. This CDR3 comprises 10 residues. The CDR3 loop reads CAIMGETQYF. The CDR3 region has the DNA TGTGCCATCATGGGCGAGACCCAGTACTTC.

Remarks on this clonotype: This may be a read error, as it is one base from a much larger clone. The V gene is TRBV7-2, the J gene TRBJ2-5, with D possibly being TRBD1 (7 bases). Germline values: CDR1 SGHTA, CDR2 FQGNSA. The CDR3 length is 13 residues. The CDR3 DNA is TGTGCCAGCAAGGAGGGGGCGAGTGAGACCCTGTACTTC. Its translation is CASKEGASETLYF. The full variable domain, rest sourced from reference TRBV7-2 and TRBJ2-5, is GAGVSQSPSNKVTEKGKDVELRCDPISGHTALYWYRQSLGQGLEFLIYFQGNSAPDKSGLPSDRFSAERTGGSVSTLTIQRTQQEDSAVYLCASKEGASETLYFGPGTRLLVL.

The gene calls are TRBV11-2 and TRBJ1-1, with 9 bases fitting TRBD1. J gave up 3 bases and V 5 bases, and 7 bases lay outside the gene matches. The germline V gene encodes CDR1 SGHAT and CDR2 FQNNGV. This CDR3 is built from 15 residues. In nucleotides, the CDR3 is TGTGCCAGCAGCCCCCGGACAGGGGCCTACACTGAAGCTTTCTTT. Protein: CASSPRTGAYTEAFF.

This clonotype is a singleton in its sample. The chain recombines TRBV12-3 or TRBV12-4 with TRBJ1-1; no clear D gene. This CDR3 has 14 residues. V was shortened by 2 bases and J by 5 bases, with 12 bases between the two germline ends. The chain's CDR3 is CASSLSLIGTEAFF. CDR3 bases: TGTGCCAGCAGTTTAAGTCTCATTGGGACTGAAGCTTTCTTT.

The V and J genes are TRBV3-1 and TRBJ1-6, with a tentative D call TRBD1 (6 bases). V was clipped by 6 bases and J by 6 bases, with 15 bases between them. The germline V gene has CDR1 LGHDT and CDR2 YNNKEL (reference sequence). The CDR3 is 15 amino acids. The CDR3 protein is CASRLTGPINSPLHF. The CDR3 nucleotides are TGTGCCAGCAGGCTCACAGGGCCAATTAATTCACCCCTCCACTTT.

This clonotype has a handful of counts. The J gene is TRBJ2-1, the V gene TRBV12-3 or TRBV12-4; no firm D call. CDR3 length: 12 amino acids. Trimming left V 5 bases short and J 3 bases short, with 5 bases between. The CDR3 DNA reads as TGTGCCAGCAGTACATACTACAATGAGCAGTTCTTC. As protein: CASSTYYNEQFF.

This clonotype turned up a few times. The J gene is TRBJ2-1, the V gene TRBV7-2, with D possibly matching TRBD2 (6 bases). V dropped 3 bases and J dropped 7 bases, with 16 bases sitting between them. CDR1 and CDR2 (germline): SGHTA, FQGNSA. The CDR3 has 15 residues. This CDR3 is CASSFVGGGRNEQFF. CDR3 DNA sequence: TGTGCCAGCAGCTTTGTCGGGGGAGGTCGGAATGAGCAGTTCTTC.

This clonotype occurred a few times. The V gene is TRBV24-1, the J gene TRBJ2-1; 8 nucleotides line up with TRBD1. CDR1 is KGHDR and CDR2 is SFDVKD in the germline V gene. CDR3 size: 16 residues. The ends lost 3 bases at V and 6 bases at J; junction bases unmatched: 9. The CDR3 DNA follows: TGTGCCACCAGTGATCACCCAGGACAGGGAGGCAATGAGCAGTTCTTC. Protein product: CATSDHPGQGGNEQFF.

The V call is TRBV20-1, the J call TRBJ1-2; no definite D call. Looked up from germline, CDR1 is DFQATT and CDR2 is SNEGSKA (reference sequence). The CDR3 totals 12 residues. V dropped 2 bases and J dropped 2 bases, with 6 bases sitting between them. CDR3 bases: TGCAGTGCTAGAAATGGGAACTATGGCTACACCTTC. Translation: CSARNGNYGYTF.

The chain joins TRBV28 to TRBJ2-7, with 11 bases aligning to TRBD2. The CDR3 extends over 15 amino acids. CDR1 and CDR2 from the germline V gene are MDHEN and SYDVKM. Trimming took 5 bases from V and 5 from J; bases not matched to a gene: 8. CDR3 amino acids: CASSPPTSGSDEQYF. CDR3 DNA sequence: TGTGCCAGCAGTCCTCCTACTAGCGGGAGCGACGAGCAGTACTTC. Variable domain in full (rest from reference TRBV28 and TRBJ2-7): DVKVTQSSRYLVKRTGEKVFLECVQDMDHENMFWYRQDPGLGLRLIYFSYDVKMKEKGDIPEGYSVSREKKERFSLILESASTNQTSMYLCASSPPTSGSDEQYFGPGTRLTVT.

This chain uses TRBV7-3 with TRBJ2-7; D ambiguous. V was trimmed by 6 bases and J by 7 bases, leaving 10 bases between them. The CDR3 consists of 11 residues. Per the germline V gene, CDR1 is SGHTA and CDR2 is FQGTGA. CDR3 DNA sequence: TGTGCCAGCAGATCAAGGAGAGAGCAGTACTTC. It translates to CASRSRREQYF.

This clonotype was seen many times. This chain connects TRBV6-4 to TRBJ2-3, with 8 bases that match TRBD2. This CDR3 contains 15 residues. V was clipped by 2 bases and J by 6 bases; unmatched bases: 7. From germline, CDR1 is MRHNA and CDR2 SNTAGT. CDR3 sequence: CASSDGAGGGDTQYF. In nucleotides, the CDR3 is TGTGCCAGCAGTGACGGCGCGGGAGGAGGGGATACGCAGTATTTT.

As for this clonotype: One junction end disagrees with the germline gene, perhaps due to a read error. This chain connects TRBV2 to TRBJ2-4, with D unclear. Germline CDR1 is SNHLY and CDR2 is FYNNEI. The CDR3 loop spans 15 amino acids. The CDR3 reads CACSESPVLKNIQYF. CDR3 bases: TGTGCCTGCAGTGAAAGTCCAGTCCTCAAAAACATTCAGTACTTC.

The chain is built from TRBV11-2 and TRBJ2-7; D gene uncertain. In germline, CDR1 is SGHAT, CDR2 FQNNGV. The ends were cut back, 8 bases at V and 0 bases at J, with 14 bases in the middle. This CDR3 is built from 14 residues. The CDR3 reads CASAFGWSSYEQYF. The CDR3 DNA sequence: TGTGCCAGCGCCTTTGGGTGGAGCTCCTACGAGCAGTACTTC.

The sample holds one count of this clonotype. V gene TRBV29-1 combines with J gene TRBJ2-3; perhaps TRBD1 as D (6 bases). CDR1 and CDR2 (germline): SQVTM, ANQGSEA. V was cut by 7 bases and J by 14 bases, with 28 bases left in between. The CDR3 spans 14 residues. The CDR3 loop reads CSATARVPGQGPYF. CDR3 coding DNA: TGCAGCGCAACCGCCAGGGTCCCGGGACAAGGCCCGTATTTT.

In this sample, this clonotype turned up a few times. The chain joins TRBV6-6 to TRBJ1-1, with no clear D. Trimming shortened V by 8 bases and J by 0 bases, and 13 bases separated the two germline ends. Germline V gene sequence: CDR1 MNHNY, CDR2 SVGAGI (reference sequence). The CDR3 is 14 amino acids. The CDR3 protein is CASGILGMNTEAFF. CDR3 bases: TGTGCCAGCGGGATCTTGGGTATGAACACTGAAGCTTTCTTT.

This clonotype was found many times. The V gene is TRBV12-3 or TRBV12-4, the J gene TRBJ2-7, with TRBD2 matching over 9 bases. V was pared by 3 bases and J by 6 bases, with 9 bases of the junction left unmatched. The CDR3 runs to 15 residues. The CDR3 sequence: CASSLQASGIGEQYF. The CDR3 DNA sequence: TGTGCCAGCAGTTTGCAGGCTAGCGGGATAGGCGAGCAGTACTTC.

The rearrangement joins TRBV25-1 to TRBJ2-2, with 11 bases matching TRBD1. There are 15 residues in the CDR3. Germline V gene sequence: CDR1 MGHDK, CDR2 SYGVNS. With 3 bases clipped from V and 8 bases from J, the junction kept 5 bases outside the gene matches. The CDR3 nucleotides are TGTGCCAGCAGTGAGGACAGGGGGCTTCCTGGGGAGCTGTTTTTT. Translation: CASSEDRGLPGELFF.

V usage is TRBV28 and J usage is TRBJ2-3, with D perhaps TRBD1 (6 bases). Per germline, CDR1 MDHEN and CDR2 SYDVKM. Trimming shortened V by 6 bases and J by 5 bases, and 12 bases separated the two germline ends. This CDR3 comprises 13 residues. CDR3 DNA sequence: TGTGCCAGCAGCCAGGGGCAAGAAGATACGCAGTATTTT. This sequence encodes CASSQGQEDTQYF.

The rearrangement joins TRBV2 to TRBJ2-5; 7 bases match TRBD2. V gave up 6 bases and J gave up 4 bases; unmatched junction bases: 8. CDR3 length: 14 amino acids. Germline lookup yields CDR1 SNHLY and CDR2 FYNNEI. The CDR3 here is CASSSGTPVETQYF. The CDR3 region has the DNA TGTGCCAGCAGCAGCGGGACTCCGGTAGAGACCCAGTACTTC.

V usage is TRBV9 and J usage is TRBJ2-7; no clear D gene. The CDR3 covers 14 residues. V was shortened by 0 bases and J by 7 bases, with 14 bases between the two germline ends. Germline values: CDR1 SGDLS, CDR2 YYNGEE. The CDR3 DNA reads TGTGCCAGCAGCGTAGAAGGGATAGGCGATGAGCAGTACTTC. Protein sequence: CASSVEGIGDEQYF.

The chain recombines TRBV7-8 with TRBJ2-4; 8 bases agree with TRBD1. The germline V gene has CDR1 SGHVS and CDR2 FQNEAQ. The CDR3 has 15 residues. After removal of 4 bases from V and 5 bases from J, the junction contained 7 bases not matched to a gene. The CDR3 DNA sequence: TGTGCCAGCAGCTGGCTAGACAGGGGCCAAAACATTCAGTACTTC. It specifies CASSWLDRGQNIQYF.

The chain links TRBV7-9 to TRBJ2-7; D uncertain. This CDR3 is 13 amino acids long. V was cut by 1 base and J by 6 bases, with 10 bases left in between. CDR1 is SEHNR, CDR2 FQNEAQ, per germline (reference sequence). CDR3 nucleotide sequence: TGTGCCAGCAGCTTAGGAGGAACTACCGAGCAGTACTTC. Translating gives CASSLGGTTEQYF.

The chain combines TRBV20-1 with TRBJ2-4; 12 positions match TRBD2. CDR3 length: 13 residues. From germline, CDR1 is DFQATT and CDR2 SNEGSKA (reference sequence). The ends lost 8 bases at V and 13 bases at J; junction bases unmatched: 12. The CDR3 spells CSMGLAGPLEQYF. CDR3 DNA: TGCAGTATGGGACTAGCGGGTCCCTTGGAGCAGTACTTC.

In DNA, the CDR3 is TGTGCCAGCAGTTTCGTGGCGGTCGAGCGGGGTCAAGAGACCCAGTACTTC. This sequence encodes CASSFVAVERGQETQYF. V is TRBV12-3 or TRBV12-4 and J is TRBJ2-7, with 7 bases aligning to TRBD2. The better agreement between TRBJ2-5 and the DNA end casts doubt on the J call. The CDR3 is 17 amino acids.

This chain links TRBV10-3 with TRBJ2-5, with D perhaps TRBD1 or TRBD2 (5 bases each). This CDR3 has 17 residues. The germline CDR1 and CDR2 sequences are ENHRY and SYGVKD. Deletions cut 0 bases from V and 1 base from J, with 15 bases between. The CDR3 here is CAISESPGDLGQETQYF. The CDR3 DNA reads TGTGCCATCAGTGAGTCTCCCGGGGACCTGGGCCAAGAGACCCAGTACTTC.